This T cell receptor (beta chain) was documented in a study of shared clonotypes between healthy human individuals. This CDR3 contains 16 residues. Germline-derived CDR1 and CDR2 are SGHAT and FQNNGV. Trimming removed 0 bases at V and 5 bases at J, with 16 bases between. Libraries were prepared by immunoSEQ multiplex PCR; TCRdb keeps only in-frame clonotypes and omits some of them. The data contain about 800,000 clones, about 96% of them singletons. The naive CD8 fraction comprised CD45RO-negative cells positively selected for CCR7 and excluded terminally differentiated effector memory CD45RA+ cells.

Sequences were obtained from naive CD8+ T cells sorted from blood. V gene TRBV11-2 combines with J gene TRBJ1-1; D unresolved. The clonotype comes from a man between 25 and 39 years old in good health. CDR3 amino acids: CASSLDRTAVWTEAFF. The CDR3 region has the DNA TGTGCCAGCAGCTTAGATCGCACAGCAGTATGGACTGAAGCTTTCTTT.